Sequencing of this T cell receptor beta chain was carried out in a study of T cells in Graves' hyperthyroidism and ophthalmopathy. General observations from the study: Stable hyperthyroidism was told apart from ophthalmopathy by a model built on 13 V-J features.

This clonotype was seen many times. Its antigen is still unknown. RNA transcripts served as the template for amplifying TCR beta CDR3 regions. First-round RT-PCR targeting the TCR CDR3 was performed with the HTBI primer set. A single record per CDR3 protein comes from TCRdb applying MiXCR to the multiplex PCR reads. The data show around 350,000 distinct CDR3 sequences, with about 18% seen just once and about 3.7% held by the top ten. The length of the CDR3 is 16 residues. CDR1 is SEHNR, CDR2 FQNEAQ, per germline (reference sequence). With 5 bases removed from V and 2 bases from J, the gap between germline ends came to 19 bases.

Sequencing was performed on blood. V usage is TRBV7-9 and J usage is TRBJ2-7; tentatively, D is TRBD1 (6 bases). This TCR came from a woman under 30 with Graves' hyperthyroidism. CDR3 DNA sequence: TGTGCCAGCAGCGCCCTCTGGTCCGGGGACACCTACGAGCAGTACTTC. It specifies CASSALWSGDTYEQYF.